The 7 T cell receptor beta chains below come from one sample, sequenced in a study of graft-versus-host responses after intestinal transplantation. TCRdb's copy holds only in-frame clones and misses some; the assay was immunoSEQ multiplex PCR. The sample contains fewer than 150,000 clones, more than 90% of which appear only once. No antigen has been identified for these receptors. This material consisted of unstimulated CD4+ T cells sorted from spleen or lymph node cells, taken before intestinal transplant. These receptors were taken from a human donor who received an intestinal transplant.

V is TRBV19 and J is TRBJ1-2; 9 nucleotides match TRBD1. The length of the CDR3 is 17 residues. Germline loops: CDR1 LNHDA, CDR2 SQIVND (reference sequence). Trimming cost V 3 bases and J 4 bases; bases outside gene matches: 12. The CDR3 DNA sequence: TGTGCCAGTAGTATTTTACCGGGACAGGGCCTTTTCTATGGCTACACCTTC. This codes for CASSILPGQGLFYGYTF.

The chain couples TRBV6-1 to TRBJ2-5, with TRBD2 matching 14 bases. The CDR3 is 15 amino acids. The ends lost 6 bases at V and 5 bases at J; junction bases unmatched: 5. The V gene's germline CDR1 is MNHNS and CDR2 SASEGT. The CDR3 nucleotides are TGTGCCAGCAGGACTAGCGGGGGGGCCTACGAGACCCAGTACTTC. It yields the protein CASRTSGGAYETQYF.

The chain has TRBV6-6 and TRBJ2-5; D is uncertain. The germline CDR1 and CDR2 sequences are MNHNY and SVGAGI (reference sequence). The CDR3 is made up of 14 amino acids. The ends were cut back, 2 bases at V and 1 base at J, with 8 bases in the middle. CDR3 DNA sequence: TGTGCCAGCAGTTACAGCGTAGTCCAAGAGACCCAGTACTTC. Protein product: CASSYSVVQETQYF.

The chain has TRBV6-6 and TRBJ2-3; D is possibly TRBD2 (5 bases). Germline lookup yields CDR1 MNHNY and CDR2 SVGAGI (reference sequence). Trimming left V 7 bases short and J 3 bases short, with 14 bases between. This CDR3 spans 14 amino acids. CDR3 in DNA: TGTGCCAGCACCCCGCGTCGGGGAACAGATACGCAGTATTTT. It encodes CASTPRRGTDTQYF.

The chain links TRBV11-3 to TRBJ2-2; TRBD2 matches 7 bases. The CDR3 is 18 amino acids. The J segment lost 0 bases and the V segment lost 4 bases, leaving 11 bases of the junction unmatched. Germline V CDR1 and CDR2: SGHNT, YENEEA. The CDR3 spells CASSYTLAGATNTGELFF. DNA for the CDR3: TGTGCCAGCAGCTATACTTTAGCGGGCGCTACGAACACCGGGGAGCTGTTTTTT.

The chain combines TRBV5-1 with TRBJ1-6, with D unresolved. Germline-derived CDR1 and CDR2 are SGHRS and YFSETQ. The V gene lost 5 bases and the J gene lost 10 bases, with 16 bases spanning the gap. This CDR3 is built from 14 residues. CDR3 protein: CASRSQQYRSPLHF. The CDR3 DNA sequence: TGCGCCAGCAGATCACAACAGTATAGGTCACCCCTCCACTTT. The variable domain in full, with the rest retrieved from reference TRBV5-1 and TRBJ1-6, is KAGVTQTPRYLIKTRGQQVTLSCSPISGHRSVSWYQQTPGQGLQFLFEYFSETQRNKGNFPGRFSGRQFSNSRSEMNVSTLELGDSALYLCASRSQQYRSPLHFGNGTRLTVT.

The chain joins TRBV16 to TRBJ1-1; the D gene is possibly TRBD1 (6 bases). Germline V gene data show CDR1 as KGHSY and CDR2 as FQNENV. V lost 6 bases to trimming and J lost 1 base, with 15 bases between them. The CDR3 loop spans 15 amino acids. CDR3 in amino acids: CASRQTGTTNTEAFF. For the CDR3, the DNA is TGTGCCAGCAGACAAACCGGGACAACGAACACTGAAGCTTTCTTT.